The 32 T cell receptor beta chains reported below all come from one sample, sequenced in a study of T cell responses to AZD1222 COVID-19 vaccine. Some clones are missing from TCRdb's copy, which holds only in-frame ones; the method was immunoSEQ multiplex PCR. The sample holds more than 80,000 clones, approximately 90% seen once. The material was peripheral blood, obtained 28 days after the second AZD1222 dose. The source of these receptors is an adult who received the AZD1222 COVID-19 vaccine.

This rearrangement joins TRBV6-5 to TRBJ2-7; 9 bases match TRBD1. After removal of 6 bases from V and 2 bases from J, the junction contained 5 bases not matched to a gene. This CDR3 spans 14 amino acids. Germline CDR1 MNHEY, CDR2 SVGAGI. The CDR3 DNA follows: TGTGCCAGCAGCCTACAGGGGGCAACCTACGAGCAGTACTTC. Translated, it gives CASSLQGATYEQYF.

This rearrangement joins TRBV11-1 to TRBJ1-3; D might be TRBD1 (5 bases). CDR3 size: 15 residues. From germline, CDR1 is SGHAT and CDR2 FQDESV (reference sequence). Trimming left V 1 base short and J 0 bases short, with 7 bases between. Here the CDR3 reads CASSLGQNSGNTIYF. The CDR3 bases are TGTGCCAGCAGCTTAGGACAGAACTCTGGAAACACCATATATTTT.

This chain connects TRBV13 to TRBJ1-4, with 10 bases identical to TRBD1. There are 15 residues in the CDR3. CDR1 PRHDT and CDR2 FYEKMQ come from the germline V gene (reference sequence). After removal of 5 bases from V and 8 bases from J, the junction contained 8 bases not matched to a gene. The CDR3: CASSPSGTGAEKLFF. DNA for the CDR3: TGTGCCAGCAGCCCCTCGGGGACAGGGGCGGAAAAACTGTTTTTT.

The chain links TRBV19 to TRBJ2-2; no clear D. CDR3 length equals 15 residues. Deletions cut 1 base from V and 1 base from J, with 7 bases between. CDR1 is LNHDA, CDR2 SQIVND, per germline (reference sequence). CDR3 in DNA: TGTGCCAGTAGTATAGTAGGCAGGAACACCGGGGAGCTGTTTTTT. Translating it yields CASSIVGRNTGELFF.

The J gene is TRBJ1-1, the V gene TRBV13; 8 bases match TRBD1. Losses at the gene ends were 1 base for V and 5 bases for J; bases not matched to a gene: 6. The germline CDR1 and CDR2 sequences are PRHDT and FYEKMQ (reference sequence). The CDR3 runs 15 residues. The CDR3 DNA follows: TGTGCCAGCAGCTTAGCCCAGGGGGCGTATACTGAAGCTTTCTTT. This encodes CASSLAQGAYTEAFF.

CDR3 coding DNA: TGTGCCAGCAGTCCAACCCGACTAGCGGGAGGCCAAGGTAATGAGCAGTTCTTC. The encoded protein is CASSPTRLAGGQGNEQFF. V usage is TRBV28 and J usage is TRBJ2-1, with TRBD2 matching 13 bases. This CDR3 has 18 amino acids. Germline-derived CDR1 and CDR2 are MDHEN and SYDVKM. With V trimmed by 5 bases and J by 7 bases, 14 bases remained unmatched.

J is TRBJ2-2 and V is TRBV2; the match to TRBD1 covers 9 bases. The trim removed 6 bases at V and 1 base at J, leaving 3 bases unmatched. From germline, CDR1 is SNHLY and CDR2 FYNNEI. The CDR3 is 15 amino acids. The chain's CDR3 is CASSRQGGNTGELFF. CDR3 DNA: TGTGCCAGCAGCCGACAGGGGGGGAACACCGGGGAGCTGTTTTTT.

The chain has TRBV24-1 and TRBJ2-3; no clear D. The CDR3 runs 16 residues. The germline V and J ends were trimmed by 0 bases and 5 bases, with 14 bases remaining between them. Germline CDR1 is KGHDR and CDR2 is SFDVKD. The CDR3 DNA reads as TGTGCCACCAGTGATTTGTCCGATGTCCAAGGAGATACGCAGTATTTT. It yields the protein CATSDLSDVQGDTQYF.

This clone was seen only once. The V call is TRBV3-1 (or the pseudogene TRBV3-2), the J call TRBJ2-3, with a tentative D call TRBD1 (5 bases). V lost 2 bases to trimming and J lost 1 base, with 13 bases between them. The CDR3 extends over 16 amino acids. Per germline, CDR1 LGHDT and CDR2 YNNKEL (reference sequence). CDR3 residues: CASSQSRTGRTDTQYF. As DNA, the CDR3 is TGTGCCAGCAGCCAATCTAGAACAGGACGCACAGATACGCAGTATTTT.

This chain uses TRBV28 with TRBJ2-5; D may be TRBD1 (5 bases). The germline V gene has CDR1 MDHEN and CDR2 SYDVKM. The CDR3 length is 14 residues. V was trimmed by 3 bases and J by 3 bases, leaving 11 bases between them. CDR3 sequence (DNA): TGTGCCAGCAGTTTCAGCAGGGCTGAAGAGACCCAGTACTTC. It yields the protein CASSFSRAEETQYF.

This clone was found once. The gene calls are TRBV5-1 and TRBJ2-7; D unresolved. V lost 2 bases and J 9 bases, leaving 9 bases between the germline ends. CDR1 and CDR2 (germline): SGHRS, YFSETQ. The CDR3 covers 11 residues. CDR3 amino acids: CASSLGGTQYF. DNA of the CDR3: TGCGCCAGCAGCTTAGGCGGTACGCAGTACTTC.

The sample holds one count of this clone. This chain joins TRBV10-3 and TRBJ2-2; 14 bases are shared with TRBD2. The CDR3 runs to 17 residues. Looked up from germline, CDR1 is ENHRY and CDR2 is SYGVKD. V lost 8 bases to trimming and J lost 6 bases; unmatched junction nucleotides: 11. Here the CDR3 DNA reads TGTGCCATCCCACAAAAGGGACTAGCGGGAGCACCCGGGGAGCTGTTTTTT. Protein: CAIPQKGLAGAPGELFF.

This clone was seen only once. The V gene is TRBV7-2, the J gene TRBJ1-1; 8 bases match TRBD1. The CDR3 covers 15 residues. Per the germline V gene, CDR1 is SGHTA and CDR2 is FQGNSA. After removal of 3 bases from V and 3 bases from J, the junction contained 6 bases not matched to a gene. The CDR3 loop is CASSFTGGSDTEAFF. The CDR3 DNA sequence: TGTGCCAGCAGCTTTACAGGGGGATCCGACACTGAAGCTTTCTTT.

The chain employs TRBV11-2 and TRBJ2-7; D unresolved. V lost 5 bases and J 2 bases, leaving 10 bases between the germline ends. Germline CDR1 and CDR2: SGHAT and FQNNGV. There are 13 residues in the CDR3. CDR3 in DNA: TGTGCCAGCAGCCCCCCTCCTGCCTACGAGCAGTACTTC. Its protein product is CASSPPPAYEQYF.

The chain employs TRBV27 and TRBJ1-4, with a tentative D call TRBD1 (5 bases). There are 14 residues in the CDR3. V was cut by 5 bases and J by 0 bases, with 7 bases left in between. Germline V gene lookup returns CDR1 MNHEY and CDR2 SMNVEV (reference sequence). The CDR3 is CASSPTATNEKLFF. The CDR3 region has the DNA TGTGCCAGCAGTCCGACAGCAACTAATGAAAAACTGTTTTTT.

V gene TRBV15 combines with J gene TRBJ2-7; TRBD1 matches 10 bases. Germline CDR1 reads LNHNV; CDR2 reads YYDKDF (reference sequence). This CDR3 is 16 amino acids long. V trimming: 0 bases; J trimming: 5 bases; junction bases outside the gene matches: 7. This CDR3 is CATSRDRTGGFHEQYF. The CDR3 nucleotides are TGTGCCACCAGCAGAGATAGGACAGGGGGATTCCACGAGCAGTACTTC.

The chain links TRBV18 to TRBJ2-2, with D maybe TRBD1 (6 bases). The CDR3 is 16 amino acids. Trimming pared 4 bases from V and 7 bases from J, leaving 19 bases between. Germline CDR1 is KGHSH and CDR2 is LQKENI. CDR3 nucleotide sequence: TGTGCCAGCTCACAGGGTCGACAGGCGGGCGTCGGGGAGCTGTTTTTT. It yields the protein CASSQGRQAGVGELFF. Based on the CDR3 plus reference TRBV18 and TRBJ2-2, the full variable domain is NAGVMQNPRHLVRRRGQEARLRCSPMKGHSHVYWYRQLPEEGLKFMVYLQKENIIDESGMPKERFSAEFPKEGPSILRIQQVVRGDSAAYFCASSQGRQAGVGELFFGEGSRLTVL.

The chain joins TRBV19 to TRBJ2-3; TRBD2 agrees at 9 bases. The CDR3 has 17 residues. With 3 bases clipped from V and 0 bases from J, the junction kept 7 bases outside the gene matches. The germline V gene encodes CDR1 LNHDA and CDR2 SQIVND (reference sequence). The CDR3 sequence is CASSIPASGVSTDTQYF. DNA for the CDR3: TGTGCCAGTAGTATTCCAGCTAGCGGGGTTAGCACAGATACGCAGTATTTT.

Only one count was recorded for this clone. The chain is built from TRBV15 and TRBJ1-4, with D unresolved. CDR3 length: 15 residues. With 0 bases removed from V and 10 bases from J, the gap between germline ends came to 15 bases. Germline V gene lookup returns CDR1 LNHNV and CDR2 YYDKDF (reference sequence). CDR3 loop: CATSRDGLGLGKLFF. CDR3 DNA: TGTGCCACCAGCAGAGATGGGTTAGGGTTAGGAAAACTGTTTTTT.

CDR3 in amino acids: CASSDWRAGGLEQYF. CDR3 coding DNA: TGTGCCAGCAGTGATTGGAGAGCGGGAGGGCTGGAGCAGTACTTC. This chain uses TRBV6-1 with TRBJ2-7; 10 bases agree with TRBD2. Germline V CDR1 and CDR2: MNHNS, SASEGT. V dropped 3 bases and J dropped 7; count of bases not matched to a gene: 9. The CDR3 has 15 residues.

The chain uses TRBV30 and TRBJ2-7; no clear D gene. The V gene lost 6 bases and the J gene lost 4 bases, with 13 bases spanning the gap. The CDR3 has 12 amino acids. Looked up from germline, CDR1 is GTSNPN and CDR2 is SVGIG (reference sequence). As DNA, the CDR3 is TGTGCCTGCCAAGTAGCTAATTACGAGCAGTACTTC. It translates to CACQVANYEQYF.

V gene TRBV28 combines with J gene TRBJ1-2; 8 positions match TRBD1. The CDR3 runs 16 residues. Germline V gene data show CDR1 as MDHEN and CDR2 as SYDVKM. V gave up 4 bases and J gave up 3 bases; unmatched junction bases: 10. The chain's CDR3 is CASSSPRTGNYYGYTF. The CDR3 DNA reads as TGTGCCAGCAGTTCCCCGAGGACAGGGAACTACTATGGCTACACCTTC.

CDR3 in amino acids: CASRPQGQSSYNEQFF. The CDR3 DNA reads as TGCGCCAGCAGACCACAGGGGCAGAGCTCCTACAATGAGCAGTTCTTC. V is TRBV23-1 and J is TRBJ2-1; 7 bases map to TRBD1. TRBV23-1 is an ORF for which the function is uncertain. Losses at the gene ends were 6 bases for V and 0 bases for J; bases not matched to a gene: 8. The CDR3 has 16 amino acids.

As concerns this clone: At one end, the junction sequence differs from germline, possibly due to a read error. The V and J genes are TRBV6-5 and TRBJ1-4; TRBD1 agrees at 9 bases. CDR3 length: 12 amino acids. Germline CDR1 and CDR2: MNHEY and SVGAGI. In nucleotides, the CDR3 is TGTGCCAGGACAGGGGGGTTTGAAAAGCTGTTTTTT. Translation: CARTGGFEKLFF.

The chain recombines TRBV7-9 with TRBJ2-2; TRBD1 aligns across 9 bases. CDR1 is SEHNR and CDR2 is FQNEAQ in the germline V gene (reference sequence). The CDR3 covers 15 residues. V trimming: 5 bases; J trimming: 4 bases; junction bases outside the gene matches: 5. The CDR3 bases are TGTGCCAGCAGCCTAACAGGGGGCTTCACCGGGGAGCTGTTTTTT. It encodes CASSLTGGFTGELFF.

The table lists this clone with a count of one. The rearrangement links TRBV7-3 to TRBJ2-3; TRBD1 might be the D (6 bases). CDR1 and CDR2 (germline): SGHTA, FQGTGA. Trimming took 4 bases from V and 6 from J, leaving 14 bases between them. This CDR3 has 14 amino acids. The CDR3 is CASSSGHRTDTQYF. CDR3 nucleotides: TGTGCCAGCAGCTCGGGACACCGAACCGATACGCAGTATTTT.

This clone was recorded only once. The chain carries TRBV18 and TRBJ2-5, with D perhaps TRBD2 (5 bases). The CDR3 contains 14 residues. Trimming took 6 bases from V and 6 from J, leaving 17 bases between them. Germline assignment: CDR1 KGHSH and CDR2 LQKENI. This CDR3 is CASSETGSGKTQYF. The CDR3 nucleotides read TGTGCCAGCTCGGAAACGGGGTCGGGGAAGACCCAGTACTTC.

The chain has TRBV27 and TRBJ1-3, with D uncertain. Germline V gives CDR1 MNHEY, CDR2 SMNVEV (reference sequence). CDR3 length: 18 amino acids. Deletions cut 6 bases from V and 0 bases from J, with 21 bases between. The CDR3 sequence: CASRPITLPESSGNTIYF. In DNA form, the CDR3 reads TGTGCCAGCAGGCCAATCACACTCCCCGAAAGCTCTGGAAACACCATATATTTT.

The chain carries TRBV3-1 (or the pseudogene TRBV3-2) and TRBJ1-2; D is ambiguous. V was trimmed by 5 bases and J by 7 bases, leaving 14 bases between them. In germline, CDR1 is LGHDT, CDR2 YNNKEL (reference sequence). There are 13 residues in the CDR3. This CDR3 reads CASSDRASGGYTF. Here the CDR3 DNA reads TGTGCCAGCAGCGACCGGGCCTCGGGTGGCTACACCTTC.

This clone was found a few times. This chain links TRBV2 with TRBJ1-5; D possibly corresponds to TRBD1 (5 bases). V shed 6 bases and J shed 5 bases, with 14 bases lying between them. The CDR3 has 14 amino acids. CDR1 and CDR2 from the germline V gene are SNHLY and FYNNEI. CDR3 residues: CASRAGTQDQPQHF. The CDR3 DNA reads TGTGCCAGCAGAGCCGGGACGCAGGATCAGCCCCAGCATTTT.

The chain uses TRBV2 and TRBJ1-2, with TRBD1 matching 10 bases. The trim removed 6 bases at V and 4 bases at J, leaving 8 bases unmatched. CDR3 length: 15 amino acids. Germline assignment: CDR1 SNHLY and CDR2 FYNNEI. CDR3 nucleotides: TGTGCCAGCAGGCGGGGACAGGGGATCCCCTATGGCTACACCTTC. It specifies CASRRGQGIPYGYTF. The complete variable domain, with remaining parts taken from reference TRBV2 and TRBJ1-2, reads EPEVTQTPSHQVTQMGQEVILRCVPISNHLYFYWYRQILGQKVEFLVSFYNNEISEKSEIFDDQFSVERPDGSNFTLKIRSTKLEDSAMYFCASRRGQGIPYGYTFGSGTRLTVV.

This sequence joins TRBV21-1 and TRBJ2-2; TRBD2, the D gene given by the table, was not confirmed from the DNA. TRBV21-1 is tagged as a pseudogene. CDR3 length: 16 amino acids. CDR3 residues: CASSPRLRGDTGELFF. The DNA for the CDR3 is TGTGCCAGCAGCCCTCGGTTACGGGGGGACACCGGGGAGCTGTTTTTT.